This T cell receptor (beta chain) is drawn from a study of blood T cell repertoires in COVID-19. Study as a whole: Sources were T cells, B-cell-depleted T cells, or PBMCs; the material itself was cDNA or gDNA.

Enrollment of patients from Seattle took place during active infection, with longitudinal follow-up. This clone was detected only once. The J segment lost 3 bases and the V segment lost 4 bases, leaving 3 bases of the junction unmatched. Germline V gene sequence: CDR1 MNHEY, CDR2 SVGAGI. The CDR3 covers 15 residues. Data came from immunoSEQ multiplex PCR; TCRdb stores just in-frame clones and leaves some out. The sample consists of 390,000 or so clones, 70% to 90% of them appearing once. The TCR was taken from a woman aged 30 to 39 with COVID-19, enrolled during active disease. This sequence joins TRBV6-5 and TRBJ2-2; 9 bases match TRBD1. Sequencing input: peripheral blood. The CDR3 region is CASSWTGVDTGELFF. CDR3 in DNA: TGTGCCAGCAGTTGGACAGGGGTAGACACCGGGGAGCTGTTTTTT.